This entry concerns a single TCR beta chain. The sample originates from a study of blood T cell repertoires in COVID-19. Methods used by the authors: Using reference gene primer amplification, nucleated cell counts were estimated. Sequencing used immunoSEQ multiplex PCR; TCRdb keeps in-frame clones, though not all of them. That table supplies the V and J calls and clone size; D and trimming were determined from the DNA. This table has 100,000 to 150,000 clones, over 65% appearing once. The germline gives CDR1 SGHNT, CDR2 YYREEE (reference sequence). This CDR3 has 15 residues. The V and J ends lost 3 bases and 5 bases respectively, with 17 bases between them.

Sequencing used peripheral blood. The V and J genes are TRBV5-4 and TRBJ2-5; tentative D call: TRBD2 (6 bases). The receptor was isolated from a human donor with acute or convalescent COVID-19. The donor label of this sample is uncertain. CDR3: CASSYPSSGGETQYF. The DNA for the CDR3 is TGTGCCAGCAGCTACCCGAGTAGCGGTGGGGAGACCCAGTACTTC.